Presented here are 25 T cell receptor beta chains from one specimen sequenced in a study of T-cell memory formation after mild COVID-19. Via MiXCR, TCRdb re-called the 5' RACE reads, giving one row per CDR3 protein. The profile covers about 170,000 distinct CDR3 sequences, with roughly 13% appearing a single time and about 3.3% taken by the ten largest. What was sequenced was PBMCs or a T cell subset sorted from them (not recorded which). These receptor sequences come from a man aged 18 to 30 who had mild COVID-19 (a few samples of this study predate the infection). Cell type and time point are not known.

This clonotype was picked up a small number of times. This chain connects TRBV6-5 to TRBJ2-3; unclear D gene. CDR1 MNHEY and CDR2 SVGAGI come from the germline V gene. Trimming removed 6 bases at V and 6 bases at J, with 13 bases between. The CDR3 runs to 13 residues. The CDR3 sequence is CASRLTAPDTQYF. The CDR3 bases are TGTGCCAGCAGGCTGACGGCGCCGGATACGCAGTATTTT.

The genes are TRBV12-3 or TRBV12-4 and TRBJ1-4; D gene uncertain. The germline V and J ends were trimmed by 4 bases and 6 bases, with 9 bases remaining between them. The CDR3 is 13 amino acids. In DNA, the CDR3 is TGTGCCAGCAGTTCCTATGGCGATGAAAAACTGTTTTTT. Protein product: CASSSYGDEKLFF.

This chain connects TRBV5-1 to TRBJ1-1, with 7 bases fitting TRBD1. V lost 4 bases to trimming and J lost 4 bases; unmatched junction nucleotides: 10. This CDR3 is built from 15 residues. CDR1 is SGHRS, CDR2 YFSETQ, per germline. CDR3 coding DNA: TGCGCCAGCAGCGTGGGACCGGACAGGCGCACTGAAGCTTTCTTT. Translating it yields CASSVGPDRRTEAFF.

This rearrangement joins TRBV6-5 to TRBJ1-1; D is perhaps TRBD1 (5 bases). The CDR3 is made up of 13 amino acids. The V end was cut by 7 bases, the J end by 4 bases, with 13 bases between. Germline CDR1 MNHEY, CDR2 SVGAGI. CDR3 coding DNA: TGTGCCAGCACCGAACAGAGGGGCACTGAAGCTTTCTTT. Translating gives CASTEQRGTEAFF.

This clonotype was detected a few times. The rearrangement links TRBV20-1 to TRBJ1-6; D perhaps matches TRBD1 (5 bases). The V and J ends lost 4 bases and 5 bases respectively, with 9 bases between them. The CDR3 spans 13 residues. CDR1 DFQATT and CDR2 SNEGSKA come from the germline V gene (reference sequence). This CDR3 reads CSATGTDNSPLHF. CDR3 DNA sequence: TGCAGTGCTACCGGGACGGATAATTCACCCCTCCACTTT.

The chain recombines TRBV24-1 with TRBJ1-1, with D hard to call. CDR1 and CDR2 from the germline V gene are KGHDR and SFDVKD. The CDR3 totals 12 residues. Trimming stripped 3 bases from V and 14 bases from J, with 15 bases between. CDR3 sequence: CATSDASEVLFF. The DNA of the CDR3 is TGTGCCACCAGTGATGCCTCGGAAGTCCTATTCTTT.

The genes are TRBV19 and TRBJ1-5, with TRBD1 identical over 9 bases. The CDR3 runs to 14 residues. Germline CDR1 is LNHDA and CDR2 is SQIVND (reference sequence). The V gene end was trimmed by 6 bases and the J gene end by 5 bases; junction bases not matched to a gene: 5. CDR3 sequence: CASSPDRGYQPQHF. The CDR3 nucleotides read TGTGCCAGTAGCCCAGACAGGGGGTATCAGCCCCAGCATTTT.

There are a few counts of this clonotype. This chain connects TRBV4-2 to TRBJ2-3; 8 nucleotides align to TRBD2. V gave up 1 base and J gave up 0 bases; unmatched junction bases: 6. The CDR3 totals 17 residues. CDR1 LGHNA and CDR2 YNFKEQ come from the germline V gene. The CDR3 region is CASSQVTASGSTDTQYF. In DNA, the CDR3 is TGTGCCAGCAGCCAAGTAACGGCTAGCGGGAGCACAGATACGCAGTATTTT.

This clonotype was picked up a small number of times. The chain couples TRBV4-3 to TRBJ2-5; D remains unclear. The CDR3 spans 15 residues. Germline V gene lookup returns CDR1 LGHNA and CDR2 YSLEER. V was clipped by 1 base and J by 2 bases, with 11 bases between them. The CDR3 DNA reads as TGCGCCAGCAGCCAAGGAAGTATCAGGCAAGAGACCCAGTACTTC. Protein sequence: CASSQGSIRQETQYF.

This clonotype has just a few counts. The chain employs TRBV2 and TRBJ1-3, with no clear D. Deletions cut 3 bases from V and 0 bases from J, with 6 bases between. The CDR3 runs to 14 residues. In germline, CDR1 is SNHLY, CDR2 FYNNEI. Here the CDR3 DNA reads TGTGCCAGCAGTGACCCCAGCTCTGGAAACACCATATATTTT. Amino acid sequence: CASSDPSSGNTIYF. The full variable domain, its missing parts supplied by reference TRBV2 and TRBJ1-3, is EPEVTQTPSHQVTQMGQEVILRCVPISNHLYFYWYRQILGQKVEFLVSFYNNEISEKSEIFDDQFSVERPDGSNFTLKIRSTKLEDSAMYFCASSDPSSGNTIYFGEGSWLTVV.

This rearrangement joins TRBV19 to TRBJ1-5, with D hard to call. Germline V gene data show CDR1 as LNHDA and CDR2 as SQIVND (reference sequence). There are 13 residues in the CDR3. The V end was cut by 2 bases, the J end by 7 bases, with 9 bases between. CDR3: CASSIREDQPQHF. The DNA of the CDR3 is TGTGCCAGTAGTATAAGGGAGGACCAGCCCCAGCATTTT.

This sequence joins TRBV24-1 and TRBJ1-2; D is possibly TRBD1 (6 bases). The CDR3 extends over 12 amino acids. The V end was cut by 2 bases, the J end by 7 bases, with 7 bases between. CDR1 is KGHDR and CDR2 is SFDVKD in the germline V gene. CDR3 sequence: CATSDSGVGYTF. Here the CDR3 DNA reads TGTGCCACCAGTGATTCAGGGGTTGGCTACACCTTC.

The chain joins TRBV7-8 to TRBJ2-1; 8 bases map to TRBD2. Trimming took 7 bases from V and 5 from J; bases not matched to a gene: 16. The CDR3 length is 17 residues. Germline CDR1 is SGHVS and CDR2 is FQNEAQ. CDR3 in amino acids: CASMRPGGTSTNNEQFF. The DNA for the CDR3 is TGTGCCAGCATGCGACCGGGGGGGACTAGTACCAACAATGAGCAGTTCTTC.

This clonotype has only a few counts. This rearrangement joins TRBV7-2 to TRBJ2-5; D gene unclear. Trimming took off 5 bases at V and 4 bases at J, with 17 bases between the two ends. The CDR3 is 15 residues long. In germline, CDR1 is SGHTA, CDR2 FQGNSA. The CDR3 nucleotides are TGTGCCAGCAGCGACGAAGCCGGGCGTTTAGAGACCCAGTACTTC. Protein product: CASSDEAGRLETQYF.

This clonotype was counted a few times. J is TRBJ2-7 and V is TRBV7-9, with a possible D match to TRBD2 (6 bases). This CDR3 comprises 12 residues. V lost 5 bases to trimming and J lost 7 bases, with 12 bases between them. In germline, CDR1 is SEHNR, CDR2 FQNEAQ (reference sequence). The CDR3 region has the DNA TGTGCCAGCAGCCCAAGCAGCGGGGAGCAGTACGTC. Its protein product is CASSPSSGEQYV.

This clonotype has a handful of counts. The chain employs TRBV28 and TRBJ1-6; possibly TRBD1 for D (5 bases). Trimming took off 3 bases at V and 12 bases at J, with 9 bases between the two ends. This CDR3 spans 12 amino acids. Germline V gene sequence: CDR1 MDHEN, CDR2 SYDVKM. CDR3 region: CASSFNQGPLHF. In DNA, the CDR3 is TGTGCCAGCAGTTTCAATCAGGGACCCCTCCACTTT.

This clonotype was seen more than once but under ten times. The rearrangement joins TRBV20-1 to TRBJ2-1; D is perhaps TRBD1 or TRBD2 (6 bases each). Trimming shortened V by 5 bases and J by 3 bases, and 20 bases separated the two germline ends. CDR1 and CDR2 from the germline V gene are DFQATT and SNEGSKA (reference sequence). The CDR3 runs 16 residues. CDR3 DNA sequence: TGCAGTGCTGGGGGCCCCGGGGCGGGGCGCTACAATGAGCAGTTCTTC. Protein: CSAGGPGAGRYNEQFF.

This clonotype was recorded a few times. The J gene is TRBJ1-4, the V gene TRBV28; no firm D call. In germline, CDR1 is MDHEN, CDR2 SYDVKM. CDR3 length: 12 amino acids. Deletions cut 7 bases from V and 8 bases from J, with 11 bases between. The DNA for the CDR3 is TGTGCCAGCAACCTGCCCCCAGAAAAACTGTTTTTT. Translation gives CASNLPPEKLFF.

V gene TRBV7-6 combines with J gene TRBJ2-5; 9 bases are a match to TRBD1. With V trimmed by 0 bases and J by 3 bases, 2 bases remained unmatched. Germline loops: CDR1 SGHVS, CDR2 FNYEAQ. The CDR3 totals 15 residues. In nucleotides, the CDR3 is TGTGCCAGCAGCTTAGCGGGACAGGGCGAAGAGACCCAGTACTTC. This translates into CASSLAGQGEETQYF.

This clonotype was observed a handful of times. The V gene is TRBV19, the J gene TRBJ1-4; D is undetermined. Germline assignment: CDR1 LNHDA and CDR2 SQIVND (reference sequence). The germline V and J ends were trimmed by 2 bases and 3 bases, with 7 bases remaining between them. CDR3 size: 14 residues. CDR3 nucleotides: TGTGCCAGTAGTATACGCCGATCTAATGAAAAACTGTTTTTT. This gives the protein CASSIRRSNEKLFF.

This clonotype has only a few counts. V and J are TRBV5-1 and TRBJ2-5, with 7 bases fitting TRBD1. The V and J ends lost 4 bases and 2 bases, in that order; junction bases with no gene match: 2. Germline V gives CDR1 SGHRS, CDR2 YFSETQ. The CDR3 length is 13 residues. The CDR3 DNA reads as TGCGCCAGCAGCCAGACAGGGCAAGAGACCCAGTACTTC. Its translation is CASSQTGQETQYF.

Here the CDR3 reads CASRRQGEAAQYF. The CDR3, as DNA: TGTGCCAGCCGCAGACAGGGGGAGGCCGCGCAGTACTTC. This chain links TRBV5-6 with TRBJ2-7, with TRBD1 matching over 9 bases. The CDR3 is 13 amino acids. V lost 7 bases, J lost 9 bases, and 11 bases stayed unmatched. CDR1 is SGHDT, CDR2 YYEEEE, per germline.

The chain links TRBV20-1 to TRBJ2-3; 11 bases line up with TRBD2. Germline assignment: CDR1 DFQATT and CDR2 SNEGSKA (reference sequence). The V segment lost 6 bases and the J segment 0 bases; nucleotides outside the gene matches: 8. This CDR3 contains 16 residues. CDR3 region: CSAIAGGPFSTDTQYF. The DNA for the CDR3 is TGCAGTGCCATAGCGGGGGGGCCCTTTAGCACAGATACGCAGTATTTT.

The CDR3 bases are TGTGCCAGCAGCCATACTAGCGGGGGCGCCGGGGAGCTGTTTTTT. It codes for CASSHTSGGAGELFF. V usage is TRBV7-2 and J usage is TRBJ2-2; 11 bases match TRBD2. J gave up 6 bases and V 5 bases, and 5 bases lay outside the gene matches. Germline CDR1 SGHTA, CDR2 FQGNSA. The CDR3 runs 15 residues.

This clonotype was detected once. This chain connects TRBV10-1 to TRBJ2-5; D possibly corresponds to TRBD1 (6 bases). The CDR3 runs 12 residues. Trimming cost V 10 bases and J 5 bases, with 14 bases left between them. Germline V gives CDR1 WNHNN, CDR2 SYGVQD (reference sequence). CDR3 sequence (DNA): TGCGCCACCAGGGGCGAAGGGGAGACCCAGTACTTC. It translates to CATRGEGETQYF.